The 18 T cell receptor beta chains presented below share a single source sample, sequenced in a study of CD8 T cells in ankylosing spondylitis. TCRdb analysed the 5' RACE reads with MiXCR anew, one entry per CDR3 protein. The table has about 250,000 distinct CDR3 sequences, under 35% seen once. Sequenced material: blood, either unsorted or a sorted T cell fraction (not recorded which). All receptors derive from a male donor with ankylosing spondylitis or in good health (not recorded which).

This chain joins TRBV6-5 and TRBJ2-2; D could derive from TRBD1 or TRBD2 (6 bases each). Germline V gives CDR1 MNHEY, CDR2 SVGAGI. Between the trimmed V and J ends, which lost 0 bases and 3 bases, there was a span of 11 bases. CDR3 length equals 16 residues. DNA of the CDR3: TGTGCCAGCAGTTACTCGAGGGGGGCTCACACCGGGGAGCTGTTTTTT. The encoded protein is CASSYSRGAHTGELFF.

This clonotype was seen more than once but under ten times. V usage is TRBV12-3 or TRBV12-4 and J usage is TRBJ2-7, with 11 bases lining up with TRBD1. The CDR3 spans 13 residues. J gave up 7 bases and V 5 bases, and 4 bases lay outside the gene matches. As DNA, the CDR3 is TGTGCCAGCAGTCCGGGGACAGGGGGAGAGCAGTACTTC. Translating gives CASSPGTGGEQYF.

V is TRBV30 and J is TRBJ2-7, with a possible D match to TRBD2 (5 bases). CDR1 and CDR2 from the germline V gene are GTSNPN and SVGIG (reference sequence). There are 19 residues in the CDR3. With 4 bases removed from V and 0 bases from J, the gap between germline ends came to 28 bases. CDR3 protein: CAWTPTRTTPAVPSYEQYF. CDR3 nucleotide sequence: TGTGCCTGGACTCCAACTAGAACCACTCCAGCGGTGCCCTCCTACGAGCAGTACTTC.

This clonotype has only a few counts. The chain uses TRBV29-1 and TRBJ2-1; D might be TRBD1 (5 bases). The CDR3 extends over 14 amino acids. Per germline, CDR1 SQVTM and CDR2 ANQGSEA. V shed 3 bases and J shed 0 bases, with 9 bases lying between them. CDR3 residues: CSVDRDPSYNEQFF. In DNA form, the CDR3 reads TGCAGCGTTGACAGGGATCCCTCCTACAATGAGCAGTTCTTC.

V usage is TRBV20-1 and J usage is TRBJ2-7, with D perhaps TRBD2 (6 bases). Germline CDR1 reads DFQATT; CDR2 reads SNEGSKA (reference sequence). The CDR3 loop spans 15 amino acids. V lost 2 bases to trimming and J lost 0 bases, with 14 bases between them. The CDR3 spells CSARKGLFSSYEQYF. The CDR3 region has the DNA TGCAGTGCTAGAAAGGGACTCTTCAGCTCCTACGAGCAGTACTTC.

This clonotype was found a few times. CDR3 loop: CATSRGTGAWTQYF. Written as DNA, the CDR3 is TGTGCCACCAGCAGAGGGACTGGGGCTTGGACCCAGTACTTC. V gene TRBV15 combines with J gene TRBJ2-5; D may be TRBD1 or TRBD2 (5 bases each). V was trimmed by 1 base and J by 7 bases, leaving 13 bases between them. This CDR3 contains 14 residues. Germline V gene sequence: CDR1 LNHNV, CDR2 YYDKDF (reference sequence).

This clonotype showed up just a few times. The chain recombines TRBV20-1 with TRBJ2-1; D uncertain. Per the germline V gene, CDR1 is DFQATT and CDR2 is SNEGSKA (reference sequence). Trimming took 3 bases from V and 0 from J, leaving 9 bases between them. The CDR3 has 14 amino acids. The CDR3 DNA reads TGCAGTGCTAGGGGCCCTAGCTCCTACAATGAGCAGTTCTTC. Translation: CSARGPSSYNEQFF.

DNA of the CDR3: TGCAGTGCTGAGGGGTCGGGGCGACCCTCTAGAACTAACACAGATACGCAGTATTTT. Translating it yields CSAEGSGRPSRTNTDTQYF. This chain joins TRBV20-1 and TRBJ2-3; the D gene could be TRBD1 or TRBD2 (5 bases each). Germline V gene sequence: CDR1 DFQATT, CDR2 SNEGSKA (reference sequence). This CDR3 region has 19 residues. The V gene lost 5 bases and the J gene lost 2 bases, with 29 bases spanning the gap.

This chain uses TRBV10-3 with TRBJ2-3, with 9 bases identical to TRBD2. Trimming took 0 bases from V and 0 from J; bases not matched to a gene: 10. Looked up from germline, CDR1 is ENHRY and CDR2 is SYGVKD. CDR3 length equals 19 residues. The CDR3, as DNA: TGTGCCATCAGTGAGTCGCGACTAGCGGAGAACTCAAGCACAGATACGCAGTATTTT. Its translation: CAISESRLAENSSTDTQYF.

The chain carries TRBV6-5 and TRBJ2-1; 12 bases agree with TRBD2. The CDR3 is 16 residues long. CDR1 is MNHEY, CDR2 SVGAGI, per germline. V was clipped by 4 bases and J by 5 bases; unmatched bases: 6. CDR3 bases: TGTGCCAGCAGTTCTCTAGCGGGGGGGTATAACAATGAGCAGTTCTTC. Amino acids: CASSSLAGGYNNEQFF.

The gene calls are TRBV29-1 and TRBJ2-1, with 9 bases lining up with TRBD2. J was trimmed by 9 bases and V by 2 bases; bases with no gene match: 8. The CDR3 has 14 residues. The germline CDR1 and CDR2 sequences are SQVTM and ANQGSEA. The CDR3 nucleotides read TGCAGCGTTGAATTGGCGGGGGGGCCGATTGAGCAGTTCTTC. As protein: CSVELAGGPIEQFF.

The V call is TRBV11-2, the J call TRBJ1-1, with a weak D call TRBD1 (5 bases). The CDR3 loop spans 12 amino acids. Deletions cut 3 bases from V and 11 bases from J, with 13 bases between. CDR1 is SGHAT, CDR2 FQNNGV, per germline. CDR3 residues: CASSLSQGKAFF. In nucleotides, the CDR3 is TGTGCCAGCAGCTTGAGTCAGGGAAAGGCTTTCTTT.

V is TRBV11-2 and J is TRBJ2-3; a possible D gene is TRBD1 (6 bases). V gave up 5 bases and J gave up 3 bases, with 18 bases separating them. This CDR3 region has 16 residues. From germline, CDR1 is SGHAT and CDR2 FQNNGV. As DNA, the CDR3 is TGTGCCAGCAGCCTTCAATGGATTACAGGGACAGATACGCAGTATTTT. Residues: CASSLQWITGTDTQYF.

The chain is built from TRBV10-2 and TRBJ2-1; 9 bases align to TRBD2. V lost 11 bases to trimming and J lost 0 bases; unmatched junction nucleotides: 11. The length of the CDR3 is 16 residues. Germline lookup yields CDR1 WSHSY and CDR2 SAAADI. Here the CDR3 reads CASRSQRGVSYNEQFF. In DNA, the CDR3 is TGCGCCTCCCGTAGTCAGCGGGGGGTCTCCTACAATGAGCAGTTCTTC.

The chain's CDR3 is CASSFPFRLAGNTGELFF. CDR3 in DNA: TGTGCCAGCAGTTTCCCATTTAGACTAGCGGGGAACACCGGGGAGCTGTTTTTT. J is TRBJ2-2 and V is TRBV28; TRBD2 matches at 10 bases. The V gene end was trimmed by 3 bases and the J gene end by 1 base; junction bases not matched to a gene: 8. This CDR3 is 18 amino acids long. Germline V gene data show CDR1 as MDHEN and CDR2 as SYDVKM.

The chain is built from TRBV27 and TRBJ1-1; 8 bases map to TRBD1. With V trimmed by 5 bases and J by 11 bases, 10 bases remained unmatched. Germline CDR1 is MNHEY and CDR2 is SMNVEV (reference sequence). The CDR3 runs 13 residues. CDR3 amino acids: CASSHGQGGMAFF. The CDR3 DNA follows: TGTGCCAGCAGTCACGGACAGGGCGGCATGGCTTTCTTT.

This clonotype has just a few counts. This rearrangement joins TRBV20-1 to TRBJ2-2; 10 nucleotides agree with TRBD2. Germline V gene lookup returns CDR1 DFQATT and CDR2 SNEGSKA (reference sequence). Unmatched junction bases numbered 12, after V lost 0 bases and J lost 8 bases. CDR3 length: 17 amino acids. DNA of the CDR3: TGCAGTGCTAGAGATCGACGCAGCGGGGGGGCCTTGGGGGAGCTGTTTTTT. The encoded protein is CSARDRRSGGALGELFF.

This clonotype was observed a handful of times. V usage is TRBV6-1 and J usage is TRBJ2-7; D ambiguous. The CDR3 is 13 amino acids. V was trimmed by 5 bases and J by 3 bases, leaving 11 bases between them. Germline CDR1 MNHNS, CDR2 SASEGT. The CDR3 DNA follows: TGTGCCAGCAGTAGGACGCAGAACTACGAGCAGTACTTC. Protein: CASSRTQNYEQYF.